A single sample gave rise to the 25 T cell receptor beta chains below, sequenced in a study of blood T cell repertoires in COVID-19. Data came from immunoSEQ multiplex PCR; TCRdb stores just in-frame clones and leaves some out. The sample has about 370,000 clones, around 90% seen once. Sequencing was carried out using peripheral blood. Receptors were obtained from a man younger than 35 with active or convalescent COVID-19.

This chain connects TRBV2 to TRBJ1-4; TRBD1 is a possible D gene (5 bases). The germline V and J ends were trimmed by 6 bases and 5 bases, with 10 bases remaining between them. Germline loops: CDR1 SNHLY, CDR2 FYNNEI. This CDR3 region has 13 residues. The CDR3 protein is CASRPTVNEKLFF. The CDR3 nucleotides are TGTGCCAGCAGGCCGACAGTAAATGAAAAACTGTTTTTT.

This clone was recorded once. This chain uses TRBV9 with TRBJ2-3; 8 positions agree with TRBD2. Germline assignment: CDR1 SGDLS and CDR2 YYNGEE. This CDR3 has 16 residues. V lost 0 bases to trimming and J lost 6 bases; unmatched junction nucleotides: 9. This CDR3 is CASSVEAAGVYDTQYF. The CDR3 DNA reads as TGTGCCAGCAGCGTAGAAGCAGCGGGAGTATACGATACGCAGTATTTT.

The chain employs TRBV29-1 and TRBJ2-7; 8 bases fit TRBD1. Germline loops: CDR1 SQVTM, CDR2 ANQGSEA. The CDR3 loop spans 15 amino acids. J was trimmed by 7 bases and V by 0 bases; bases with no gene match: 11. CDR3: CSVEDGGQDLEEQYF. The CDR3 nucleotides are TGCAGCGTTGAAGATGGGGGACAGGATCTAGAGGAGCAGTACTTC.

The rearrangement uses TRBV7-8 and TRBJ1-5, with D tentatively TRBD1 (6 bases). CDR3 length equals 14 residues. The V gene lost 1 base and the J gene lost 6 bases, with 10 bases spanning the gap. CDR1 and CDR2 from the germline V gene are SGHVS and FQNEAQ. The CDR3, as DNA: TGTGCCAGCAGCTTAGGAGGGGGAAGTCAGCCCCAGCATTTT. Translation gives CASSLGGGSQPQHF.

This chain uses TRBV5-1 with TRBJ2-7, with 7 bases lining up with TRBD1. This CDR3 is 13 amino acids long. Germline V lookup: CDR1 SGHRS, CDR2 YFSETQ. The J segment lost 3 bases and the V segment lost 4 bases, leaving 4 bases of the junction unmatched. CDR3 residues: CASSIDRDYEQYF. DNA of the CDR3: TGCGCCAGCAGCATTGACAGGGACTACGAGCAGTACTTC.

CDR3 protein: CASSLGSGTYYEQYF. The DNA of the CDR3 is TGTGCCAGCAGCTTAGGTAGCGGGACCTACTACGAGCAGTACTTC. This chain connects TRBV7-2 to TRBJ2-7, with 8 positions matching TRBD2. The CDR3 loop spans 15 amino acids. Germline trimming cut 1 base from V and 3 bases from J; bases unmatched to any gene: 5. Germline V gives CDR1 SGHTA, CDR2 FQGNSA. The full variable domain, in which reference TRBV7-2 and TRBJ2-7 provide the parts outside the CDR3, is GAGVSQSPSNKVTEKGKDVELRCDPISGHTALYWYRQSLGQGLEFLIYFQGNSAPDKSGLPSDRFSAERTGGSVSTLTIQRTQQEDSAVYLCASSLGSGTYYEQYFGPGTRLTVT.

The V call is TRBV5-5, the J call TRBJ2-3; D uncertain. With 2 bases removed from V and 5 bases from J, the gap between germline ends came to 12 bases. Germline CDR1 and CDR2: SGHKS and YYEKEE (reference sequence). This CDR3 spans 14 amino acids. The CDR3 DNA is TGTGCCAGCAGCTTCCAGCCAAGCGTAGATACGCAGTATTTT. Protein product: CASSFQPSVDTQYF.

The chain employs TRBV10-3 and TRBJ1-5, with 9 bases fitting TRBD1. There are 15 residues in the CDR3. Trimming at V came to 5 bases and at J to 5 bases, leaving 7 bases not matched to a gene. Germline CDR1 and CDR2: ENHRY and SYGVKD. In DNA form, the CDR3 reads TGTGCCATCAGTTCCGGACAGGGGAACGATCAGCCCCAGCATTTT. Protein sequence: CAISSGQGNDQPQHF.

This clone was detected once. The chain uses TRBV5-1 and TRBJ2-1; TRBD1 agrees at 9 bases. This CDR3 has 16 residues. The J segment lost 9 bases and the V segment lost 3 bases, leaving 13 bases of the junction unmatched. The germline CDR1 and CDR2 sequences are SGHRS and YFSETQ. The CDR3: CASSSGTGSLGSEQFF. DNA of the CDR3: TGCGCCAGCAGCTCTGGGACAGGGTCCTTGGGGAGTGAGCAGTTCTTC.

J is TRBJ1-2 and V is TRBV6-2 or TRBV6-3, with D tentatively TRBD1 (6 bases). Germline V CDR1 and CDR2: MNHEY, SVGEGT. Trimming stripped 4 bases from V and 4 bases from J, with 19 bases between. The CDR3 spans 16 residues. The CDR3, as DNA: TGTGCCAGCAGTTTCAAAGGACAGACAGCCTTCTATGGCTACACCTTC. As protein: CASSFKGQTAFYGYTF.

The V and J genes are TRBV4-3 and TRBJ2-3, with D perhaps TRBD2 (6 bases). The CDR3 has 17 amino acids. The germline V gene has CDR1 LGHNA and CDR2 YSLEER. With 0 bases removed from V and 0 bases from J, the gap between germline ends came to 13 bases. CDR3 in amino acids: CASSQDRLGTSTDTQYF. The CDR3 nucleotides are TGCGCCAGCAGCCAAGATCGATTGGGGACTAGCACAGATACGCAGTATTTT.

This clone was detected only once. This chain connects TRBV6-5 to TRBJ2-2, with 11 bases identical to TRBD2. Germline V gene lookup returns CDR1 MNHEY and CDR2 SVGAGI. The CDR3 is made up of 13 amino acids. With V trimmed by 10 bases and J by 5 bases, 3 bases remained unmatched. CDR3 amino acids: CAIRTSGTGELFF. In DNA, the CDR3 is TGTGCCATCCGGACTAGCGGGACCGGGGAGCTGTTTTTT.

The V and J genes are TRBV7-9 and TRBJ2-5, with D hard to call. The V gene's germline CDR1 is SEHNR and CDR2 FQNEAQ (reference sequence). V lost 2 bases to trimming and J lost 1 base, with 20 bases between them. The CDR3 is 18 residues long. The CDR3 coding sequence is TGTGCCAGCAGCTTAATGACTCACGCCGTGACCCCCCAAGAGACCCAGTACTTC. Protein sequence: CASSLMTHAVTPQETQYF.

V and J are TRBV5-1 and TRBJ2-5, with 8 positions matching TRBD1. J was trimmed by 2 bases and V by 0 bases; bases with no gene match: 3. The CDR3 length is 15 residues. The germline gives CDR1 SGHRS, CDR2 YFSETQ. CDR3 DNA: TGCGCCAGCAGCTTGGCCAGGACAGGGCAAGAGACCCAGTACTTC. It encodes CASSLARTGQETQYF. The variable domain in full, with the rest retrieved from reference TRBV5-1 and TRBJ2-5, is KAGVTQTPRYLIKTRGQQVTLSCSPISGHRSVSWYQQTPGQGLQFLFEYFSETQRNKGNFPGRFSGRQFSNSRSEMNVSTLELGDSALYLCASSLARTGQETQYFGPGTRLLVL.

This clone was recorded only once. The chain employs TRBV28 and TRBJ1-2; no reliable D call. The CDR3 is 12 amino acids. In germline, CDR1 is MDHEN, CDR2 SYDVKM. The V and J ends lost 10 bases and 8 bases respectively, with 17 bases between them. CDR3 in DNA: TGTGCCACACGGTCAGGTTCCGAAGGCTACACCTTC. Its translation is CATRSGSEGYTF.

The rearrangement uses TRBV7-8 and TRBJ2-7; 8 bases fit TRBD2. The trim removed 7 bases at V and 3 bases at J, leaving 11 bases unmatched. The CDR3 contains 15 residues. Germline V gives CDR1 SGHVS, CDR2 FQNEAQ. The DNA of the CDR3 is TGTGCCAGCACCAAAGAGGCGGGAGGAGGCTACGAGCAGTACTTC. This sequence encodes CASTKEAGGGYEQYF.

A few counts support this clone. A junction boundary mismatches the germline segment, possibly from a read error. This chain connects TRBV7-7 to TRBJ2-7, with TRBD1 identical over 8 bases. This CDR3 is built from 15 residues. The germline V gene encodes CDR1 SSHAT and CDR2 FNYEAQ (reference sequence). CDR3 residues: CASSLASDRVNEQYF. The CDR3 DNA is TGTGCTAGCAGCTTAGCGTCGGACAGGGTAAACGAGCAGTACTTC.

J is TRBJ2-7 and V is TRBV28; 10 bases line up with TRBD1. The CDR3 covers 14 residues. The J segment lost 4 bases and the V segment lost 7 bases, leaving 7 bases of the junction unmatched. Germline assignment: CDR1 MDHEN and CDR2 SYDVKM. CDR3 sequence reads: CASTGDRGRYEQYF. Here the CDR3 DNA reads TGTGCCAGCACCGGGGACAGGGGAAGGTACGAGCAGTACTTC.

The CDR3 DNA reads TGTGCCAGTAGTGAACTAGCGGGGGAGGCCTACGAGCAGTACTTC. Translated: CASSELAGEAYEQYF. This rearrangement joins TRBV19 to TRBJ2-7; 11 nucleotides agree with TRBD2. CDR3 length equals 15 residues. With 5 bases clipped from V and 2 bases from J, the junction kept 5 bases outside the gene matches. In germline, CDR1 is LNHDA, CDR2 SQIVND (reference sequence).

As for this clone: A junction boundary mismatches the germline segment, possibly from a read error. This rearrangement joins TRBV4-2 to TRBJ2-6, with D perhaps TRBD2 (6 bases). Looked up from germline, CDR1 is LGHNA and CDR2 is YNFKEQ. This CDR3 is 18 amino acids long. The CDR3 here is CASSHRGTLSSGANVLTF. In DNA form, the CDR3 reads TGTGCCAGCAGCCACCGGGGGACGCTGAGCTCTGGGGCCAACGTGCTGACTTTC.

This sequence joins TRBV9 and TRBJ2-7; the match to TRBD2 covers 14 bases. The length of the CDR3 is 16 residues. V shed 2 bases, J shed 7 bases, and the junction held 8 bases outside the gene matches. Germline-derived CDR1 and CDR2 are SGDLS and YYNGEE. The CDR3 loop is CASSVGWGLAGVEQYF. DNA of the CDR3: TGTGCCAGCAGCGTCGGCTGGGGACTAGCGGGAGTAGAGCAGTACTTC. The full variable domain, with the rest looked up from reference TRBV9 and TRBJ2-7, is DSGVTQTPKHLITATGQRVTLRCSPRSGDLSVYWYQQSLDQGLQFLIQYYNGEERAKGNILERFSAQQFPDLHSELNLSSLELGDSALYFCASSVGWGLAGVEQYFGPGTRLTVT.

The chain couples TRBV2 to TRBJ1-6; a weak D match, TRBD1 (6 bases). V was cut by 10 bases and J by 10 bases, with 17 bases left in between. CDR1 and CDR2 from the germline V gene are SNHLY and FYNNEI. The CDR3 consists of 13 residues. CDR3 coding DNA: TGTGCCATCGCAGGGGATATAGTATCACCCCTCCACTTT. It encodes CAIAGDIVSPLHF.

The CDR3 DNA reads as TGCGCCAGCAGCCAAGCCGGGAATCAGCCCCAGCATTTT. Its protein product is CASSQAGNQPQHF. The V call is TRBV4-3, the J call TRBJ1-5; D ambiguous. There are 13 residues in the CDR3. V shed 1 base and J shed 4 bases, with 5 bases lying between them. Germline lookup yields CDR1 LGHNA and CDR2 YSLEER.

The rearrangement joins TRBV5-5 to TRBJ1-3; a weak D match, TRBD1 (6 bases). V was trimmed by 0 bases and J by 4 bases, leaving 14 bases between them. Germline V CDR1 and CDR2: SGHKS, YYEKEE (reference sequence). The CDR3 totals 16 residues. CDR3 amino acids: CASSLAAGATGNTIYF. Here the CDR3 DNA reads TGTGCCAGCAGCTTGGCCGCGGGGGCAACGGGAAACACCATATATTTT.

The V and J genes are TRBV2 and TRBJ2-3, with 9 positions matching TRBD2. The V and J ends lost 4 bases and 2 bases, in that order; junction bases with no gene match: 7. The CDR3 has 16 residues. Germline CDR1 SNHLY, CDR2 FYNNEI. Here the CDR3 DNA reads TGTGCCAGCAGTGCTGAGCGGGGGGCTACCACAGATACGCAGTATTTT. It encodes CASSAERGATTDTQYF.